The clone carrying this TCR beta chain was seen ten or more times. Antigen: not known. This sample was included in a study of identical twins. The study, taken as a whole, reports: Whereas memory repertoires showed no such difference, abundant cord blood beta clonotypes carried fewer insertions.

Template switching (which added a universal primer site) was used, and cDNA carried unique molecular identifiers. TCRdb re-called the 5' RACE reads with MiXCR, one entry per CDR3 protein. The sample shows 450,000 or so distinct CDR3 sequences, 14% of them seen only once. Germline-derived CDR1 and CDR2 are LGHDT and YNNKEL (reference sequence). The CDR3 is made up of 13 amino acids. Trimming took 4 bases from V and 3 from J; bases not matched to a gene: 1. The same data also contributed to another study, on yellow fever vaccine responses in identical twins.

The source of this sequence is a woman aged 18-30 years in good health. This rearrangement joins TRBV3-1 to TRBJ2-3; TRBD2 agrees at 7 bases. What was sequenced was CD4+ T cells sorted from blood. The CDR3 DNA follows: TGTGCCAGCAGCCCAGCGGGAACAGATACGCAGTATTTT. The encoded protein is CASSPAGTDTQYF.